This TCR beta chain stems from a study of T cells in Graves' hyperthyroidism and ophthalmopathy. V lost 4 bases to trimming and J lost 1 base; unmatched junction nucleotides: 7. The germline CDR1 and CDR2 sequences are DFQATT and SNEGSKA (reference sequence). The CDR3 extends over 15 amino acids. Using RNA transcripts as the source, TCR beta CDR3 regions were amplified. The HTBI primer set was used in a first-round RT-PCR of the TCR CDR3. One entry per CDR3 protein, called by TCRdb with MiXCR from the multiplex PCR reads. The data show 550,000 to 850,000 distinct CDR3 sequences, roughly a sixth seen once.

Source material: blood. V usage is TRBV20-1 and J usage is TRBJ1-2, with 9 bases aligning to TRBD1. This TCR came from a woman aged 45-65 years with Graves' hyperthyroidism that later progressed to Graves' ophthalmopathy. CDR3 protein: CSAMRTGANNYGYTF. The CDR3 region has the DNA TGCAGTGCTATGAGGACAGGGGCCAATAACTATGGCTACACCTTC.